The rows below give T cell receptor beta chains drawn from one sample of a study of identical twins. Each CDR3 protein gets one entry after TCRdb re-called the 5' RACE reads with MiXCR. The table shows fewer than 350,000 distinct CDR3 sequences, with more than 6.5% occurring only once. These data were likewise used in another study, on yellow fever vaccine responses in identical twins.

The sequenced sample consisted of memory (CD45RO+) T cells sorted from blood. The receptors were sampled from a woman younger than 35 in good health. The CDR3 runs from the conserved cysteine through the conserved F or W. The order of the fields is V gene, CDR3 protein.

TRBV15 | CATSRHYGTSGPNEQFF
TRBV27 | CASSLITYEQYF
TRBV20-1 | CSASSQFRYNEQFF
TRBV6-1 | CASTGQGDYNEQFF
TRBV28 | CASGGAYNEQFF
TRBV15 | CATSRIQGIPYGYTF
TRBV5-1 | CASSLPLGNEQFF
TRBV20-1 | CSASPPHNEQFF
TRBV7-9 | CASSYSPYGAAEDTQYF
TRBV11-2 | CASSLDGTALLGTEASF
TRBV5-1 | CASNNGAFQETQYF
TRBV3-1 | CASSQDPGLEVGTQYF
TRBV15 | CATSRDYGEGYTF
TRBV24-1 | CATSSSGVETQYF
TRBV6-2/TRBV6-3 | CASRRLADGSEQFF
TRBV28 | CASSYSIYGYTF
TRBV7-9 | CASSLLGGGEKLFF
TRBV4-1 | CASSQATGAYEQYF
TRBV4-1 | CASRPRLGSYNEQFF
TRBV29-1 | CSVEDGASGGAYTQYF
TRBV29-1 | CSGRDSGTEAFF
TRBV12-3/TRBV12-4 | CASSSGFTSTDTQYF
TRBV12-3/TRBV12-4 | CASRVGGGFNSQNTEAFF
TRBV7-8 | CASSLLRGRRVTGELFF
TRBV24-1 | CATGGLAGVADNEQFF
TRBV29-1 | CSTFSGATEAFF
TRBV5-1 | CASRRDRPNQETQYF
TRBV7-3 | CASSATVAGGPDEQYF